These 5 T cell receptor beta chains were all obtained from the same sample, sequenced in a study. The data were produced by immunoSEQ multiplex PCR, yet TCRdb's version contains in-frame clones alone and is incomplete. The sample shows around 50,000 clones, approximately 93% of them seen only once. Material for sequencing was PBMCs. The origin of the receptors is a man aged 35-49 years with rheumatoid arthritis.

The chain is built from TRBV2 and TRBJ2-5, with D perhaps given as TRBD1 or TRBD2 (5 bases each). Germline V gene data show CDR1 as SNHLY and CDR2 as FYNNEI. CDR3 length equals 13 residues. Between the trimmed V and J ends, which lost 8 bases and 3 bases, there was a span of 13 bases. CDR3 amino acids: CASGRDLKETQYF. In DNA form, the CDR3 reads TGTGCCAGCGGCCGGGACCTTAAAGAGACCCAGTACTTC. The variable domain in full, with the rest retrieved from reference TRBV2 and TRBJ2-5, is EPEVTQTPSHQVTQMGQEVILRCVPISNHLYFYWYRQILGQKVEFLVSFYNNEISEKSEIFDDQFSVERPDGSNFTLKIRSTKLEDSAMYFCASGRDLKETQYFGPGTRLLVL.

V and J are TRBV10-3 and TRBJ1-5, with a tentative D call TRBD1 (5 bases). The germline V and J ends were trimmed by 0 bases and 2 bases, with 11 bases remaining between them. This CDR3 is 16 amino acids long. CDR1 is ENHRY, CDR2 SYGVKD, per germline. In DNA, the CDR3 is TGTGCCATCAGTGAGTCAGGGGAAGATGGCAATCAGCCCCAGCATTTT. Translated, it gives CAISESGEDGNQPQHF.

This chain joins TRBV2 and TRBJ1-1, with TRBD1 matching 7 bases. The CDR3 runs to 14 residues. Germline CDR1 and CDR2: SNHLY and FYNNEI. The V segment lost 3 bases and the J segment 3 bases; nucleotides outside the gene matches: 4. CDR3 DNA sequence: TGTGCCAGCAGTGACGACAGGGCCTACACTGAAGCTTTCTTT. Its translation is CASSDDRAYTEAFF.

V is TRBV12-3 or TRBV12-4 and J is TRBJ1-5; possible D gene TRBD1, 5 bases. Trimming stripped 7 bases from V and 4 bases from J, with 11 bases between. This CDR3 has 13 amino acids. The CDR3 sequence: CASTPKGNQPQHF. CDR3 nucleotide sequence: TGTGCCAGCACTCCCAAGGGGAATCAGCCCCAGCATTTT.

V is TRBV5-5 and J is TRBJ2-7; 8 bases are a match to TRBD1. Germline-derived CDR1 and CDR2 are SGHKS and YYEKEE (reference sequence). V dropped 2 bases and J dropped 2; count of bases not matched to a gene: 0. The CDR3 contains 13 residues. Written as DNA, the CDR3 is TGTGCCAGCAGCTTACAGGGGGCCTACGAGCAGTACTTC. Translation gives CASSLQGAYEQYF.